One and the same sample provided the 9 T cell receptor beta chains below, sequenced in a study of response to subunit inactivated influenza vaccine. TCRdb re-called the RT-PCR reads with MiXCR, one entry per CDR3 protein. The sample includes 200,000 to 250,000 distinct CDR3 sequences, 10% to 15% of them seen just once. The source was non-naive T cells sorted from PBMCs, collected 14 to 15 days before vaccination. These receptor sequences come from a middle-aged man who received an inactivated influenza vaccine.

This chain joins TRBV12-3 or TRBV12-4 and TRBJ1-3; 7 bases agree with TRBD1. After removal of 5 bases from V and 4 bases from J, the junction contained 11 bases not matched to a gene. CDR3 size: 16 residues. CDR3 bases: TGTGCCAGCAGTCTCGGGGGGACGGGACAGGGAAACACCATATATTTT. Its protein is CASSLGGTGQGNTIYF.

At least ten counts were recorded for this clonotype. The chain has TRBV15 and TRBJ2-1; D uncertain. This CDR3 comprises 13 residues. V was clipped by 3 bases and J by 5 bases, with 8 bases between them. Germline CDR1 LNHNV, CDR2 YYDKDF (reference sequence). The CDR3 here is CATSSIRDNEQFF. DNA of the CDR3: TGTGCCACCAGCAGCATAAGGGACAATGAGCAGTTCTTC.

This clonotype was counted ten times or more. The chain uses TRBV4-3 and TRBJ2-1; tentatively, D is TRBD1 or TRBD2 (5 bases each). The CDR3 is made up of 13 amino acids. V gave up 4 bases and J gave up 7 bases, with 11 bases separating them. Per the germline V gene, CDR1 is LGHNA and CDR2 is YSLEER. The CDR3 loop is CASSPVEGNEQFF. DNA for the CDR3: TGCGCCAGCAGCCCCGTTGAGGGGAATGAGCAGTTCTTC.

This chain links TRBV5-5 with TRBJ2-6, with no clear D. The V end lost 0 bases, the J end lost 4 bases, and 11 bases lay between the germline ends. Germline assignment: CDR1 SGHKS and CDR2 YYEKEE (reference sequence). The CDR3 runs 16 residues. CDR3 sequence reads: CASSLALARGANVLTF. CDR3 bases: TGTGCCAGCAGCTTGGCCCTGGCGAGGGGGGCCAACGTCCTGACTTTC.

This clonotype was seen many times. The chain joins TRBV7-6 to TRBJ2-3, with 7 bases matching TRBD2. The CDR3 extends over 16 amino acids. Per germline, CDR1 SGHVS and CDR2 FNYEAQ. V shed 1 base and J 5 bases; nucleotides not matched to a gene: 9. CDR3 nucleotides: TGTGCCAGCAGCTTAGATTTCGGCGGGGGTATAGATACGCAGTATTTT. As protein: CASSLDFGGGIDTQYF.

This clonotype was recorded a few times. This chain links TRBV12-3 or TRBV12-4 with TRBJ1-5; D remains unclear. This CDR3 has 17 residues. Trimming took 1 base from V and 1 from J, leaving 14 bases between them. The CDR3 region has the DNA TGTGCCAGCAGTTTAGTGGCAGGTTGGCGGAGCAATCAGCCCCAGCATTTT. It translates to CASSLVAGWRSNQPQHF.

This CDR3 is CASSLDVGQPQHF. As DNA, the CDR3 is TGCGCCAGCAGCTTGGACGTCGGTCAGCCCCAGCATTTT. This chain connects TRBV5-1 to TRBJ1-5, with no clear D. There are 13 residues in the CDR3. Deletions cut 0 bases from V and 6 bases from J, with 7 bases between. Germline V gene lookup returns CDR1 SGHRS and CDR2 YFSETQ.

This clonotype has a handful of counts. The chain has TRBV10-3 and TRBJ2-5; weak D call: TRBD1 (6 bases). The CDR3 totals 16 residues. V gave up 4 bases and J gave up 5 bases, with 20 bases separating them. The germline V gene has CDR1 ENHRY and CDR2 SYGVKD. CDR3 nucleotides: TGTGCCATCAGTGTCGTGGGGCAGGGGACGCGGGAGACCCAGTACTTC. It encodes CAISVVGQGTRETQYF.

This clonotype was detected only a few times. This chain joins TRBV6-2 or TRBV6-3 and TRBJ1-5; TRBD1 matches at 7 bases. Germline-derived CDR1 and CDR2 are MNHEY and SVGEGT. V trimming: 2 bases; J trimming: 4 bases; junction bases outside the gene matches: 5. This CDR3 is 15 amino acids long. The CDR3 nucleotides read TGTGCCAGCAGTTACGAGACAGGGAGAAATCAGCCCCAGCATTTT. Its translation is CASSYETGRNQPQHF.